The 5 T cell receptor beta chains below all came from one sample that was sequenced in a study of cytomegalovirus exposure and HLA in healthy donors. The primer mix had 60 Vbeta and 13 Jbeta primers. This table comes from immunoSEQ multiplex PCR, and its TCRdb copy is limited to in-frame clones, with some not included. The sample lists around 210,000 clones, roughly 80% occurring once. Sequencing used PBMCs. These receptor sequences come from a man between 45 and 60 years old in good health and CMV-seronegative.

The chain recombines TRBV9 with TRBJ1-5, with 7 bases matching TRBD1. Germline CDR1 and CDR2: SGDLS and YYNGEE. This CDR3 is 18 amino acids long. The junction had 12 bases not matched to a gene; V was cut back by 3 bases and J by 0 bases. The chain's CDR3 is CASSGYRGGLYSNQPQHF. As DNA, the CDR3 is TGTGCCAGCAGCGGCTACAGGGGAGGCCTCTATAGCAATCAGCCCCAGCATTTT.

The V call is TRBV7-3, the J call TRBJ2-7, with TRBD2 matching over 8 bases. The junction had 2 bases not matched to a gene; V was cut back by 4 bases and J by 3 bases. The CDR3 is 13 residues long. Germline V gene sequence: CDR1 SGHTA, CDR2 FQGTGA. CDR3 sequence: CASSSAGGYEQYF. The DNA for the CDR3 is TGTGCCAGCAGCTCCGCGGGGGGCTACGAGCAGTACTTC.

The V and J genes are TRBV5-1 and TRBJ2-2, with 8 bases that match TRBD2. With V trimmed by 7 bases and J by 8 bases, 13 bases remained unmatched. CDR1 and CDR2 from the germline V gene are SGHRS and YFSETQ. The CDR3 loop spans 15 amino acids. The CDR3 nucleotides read TGCGCCAGCGTTCTAGGGGCCGCGGGAGGAGGGGAGCTGTTTTTT. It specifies CASVLGAAGGGELFF. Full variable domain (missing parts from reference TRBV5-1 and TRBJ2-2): KAGVTQTPRYLIKTRGQQVTLSCSPISGHRSVSWYQQTPGQGLQFLFEYFSETQRNKGNFPGRFSGRQFSNSRSEMNVSTLELGDSALYLCASVLGAAGGGELFFGEGSRLTVL.

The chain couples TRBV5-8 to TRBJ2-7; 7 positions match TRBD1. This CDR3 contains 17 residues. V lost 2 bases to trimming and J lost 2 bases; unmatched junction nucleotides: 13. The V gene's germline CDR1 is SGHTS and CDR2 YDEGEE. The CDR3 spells CASSFAGGTVLPYEQYF. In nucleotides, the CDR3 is TGTGCCAGCAGCTTTGCCGGTGGGACAGTACTTCCCTACGAGCAGTACTTC.

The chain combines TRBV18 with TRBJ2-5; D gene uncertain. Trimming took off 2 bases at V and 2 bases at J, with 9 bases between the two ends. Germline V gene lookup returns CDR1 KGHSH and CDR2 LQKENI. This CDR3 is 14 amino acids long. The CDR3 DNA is TGTGCCAGCTCACCAAGCGCGCGGCAAGAGACCCAGTACTTC. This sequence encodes CASSPSARQETQYF.